The clone carrying this T cell receptor (beta chain) appeared a single time. The data were taken from a study of blood T cell repertoires in COVID-19. Assay: immunoSEQ multiplex PCR; the TCRdb copy retains only in-frame clones and omits some. Of 190,000 or so clones detected, about 90% appear once; the ten largest clones hold around 2%. The germline V gene has CDR1 SGHTA and CDR2 FQGTGA. V shed 2 bases and J shed 4 bases, with 12 bases lying between them. This CDR3 contains 15 residues. The chain is built from TRBV7-3 and TRBJ2-1; D may be TRBD2 (6 bases). The TCR originated in a woman aged 30 to 39 who had recovered from COVID-19. The sequenced sample consisted of PBMCs or T cells enriched from blood (not recorded which). CDR3 protein: CASSLGPSAYNEQFF. The DNA of the CDR3 is TGTGCCAGCAGCTTAGGGCCTAGCGCTTACAATGAGCAGTTCTTC. The entire variable domain, with the rest obtained from reference TRBV7-3 and TRBJ2-1, is as follows: GAGVSQTPSNKVTEKGKYVELRCDPISGHTALYWYRQSLGQGPEFLIYFQGTGAADDSGLPNDRFFAVRPEGSVSTLKIQRTERGDSAVYLCASSLGPSAYNEQFFGPGTRLTVL.